Presented here are 8 T cell receptor beta chains from one specimen sequenced in a study. Treg sorting used a CD4+CD25+CD127-/low gate. Each CDR3 protein gets one entry after TCRdb re-called the 5' RACE reads with MiXCR. Of about 55,000 distinct CDR3 sequences in the sample, less than 25% are singletons; the top ten hold around 3.2%. The specimen was tumor-infiltrating Tregs sorted from the breast tumor. The receptors originated from a female donor with breast cancer.

The rearrangement joins TRBV5-1 to TRBJ2-2; perhaps TRBD1 as D (5 bases). CDR1 is SGHRS and CDR2 is YFSETQ in the germline V gene. The CDR3 extends over 12 amino acids. Trimming removed 6 bases at V and 4 bases at J, with 7 bases between. The CDR3 loop is CASKGFTGELFF. DNA for the CDR3: TGCGCCAGCAAGGGGTTCACCGGGGAGCTGTTTTTT.

This chain uses TRBV9 with TRBJ2-2; 8 nucleotides match TRBD1. V lost 4 bases, J lost 7 bases, and 12 bases stayed unmatched. CDR1 and CDR2 from the germline V gene are SGDLS and YYNGEE. This CDR3 is 16 amino acids long. The CDR3 loop is CASSPTDRVDIGELFF. The CDR3 region has the DNA TGTGCCAGCAGCCCGACGGACAGGGTAGACATCGGGGAGCTGTTTTTT.

This chain joins TRBV20-1 and TRBJ1-6; no clear D. Between the trimmed V and J ends, which lost 2 bases and 5 bases, there was a span of 16 bases. Germline values: CDR1 DFQATT, CDR2 SNEGSKA (reference sequence). This CDR3 contains 16 residues. CDR3 protein: CSARPLTTRDNSPLHF. The CDR3 region has the DNA TGCAGTGCTAGACCCCTCACAACCAGAGATAATTCACCCCTCCACTTT.

As for this clonotype: A much larger clone differs from this one at a single base, so this may be a read error. The CDR3 does not close with the conserved phenylalanine or tryptophan, likely indicating a read error. This chain connects TRBV5-1 to TRBJ2-1; tentative D call: TRBD2 (6 bases). The CDR3 loop spans 13 amino acids. Per the germline V gene, CDR1 is SGHRS and CDR2 is YFSETQ. Between the trimmed V and J ends, which lost 9 bases and 10 bases, there was a span of 20 bases. CDR3 DNA sequence: TGCGCCACCACCGGTACTGAGGCGGGAGAGCAGTTCTCC. The encoded protein is CATTGTEAGEQFS.

A few counts support this clonotype. V usage is TRBV6-5 and J usage is TRBJ2-5, with 7 bases aligning to TRBD1. The CDR3 spans 15 residues. V shed 5 bases and J 4 bases; nucleotides not matched to a gene: 10. The germline V gene encodes CDR1 MNHEY and CDR2 SVGAGI. The CDR3 nucleotides read TGTGCCAGCAGTGCCGGGACAGTTCTCTCAGAGACCCAGTACTTC. It is translated as CASSAGTVLSETQYF.

V and J are TRBV7-6 and TRBJ2-1; maybe TRBD2 (6 bases). This CDR3 spans 14 amino acids. The germline gives CDR1 SGHVS, CDR2 FNYEAQ. The V end lost 6 bases, the J end lost 7 bases, and 16 bases lay between the germline ends. CDR3 amino acids: CASRVGDSLNEQFF. CDR3 DNA: TGTGCCAGCAGGGTCGGGGACTCCTTAAATGAGCAGTTCTTC.

DNA for the CDR3: TGTGCCAGCATTCCGGGACAGGGATTAACCTACGAGCAGTACTTC. This encodes CASIPGQGLTYEQYF. This chain links TRBV6-1 with TRBJ2-7, with 9 bases identical to TRBD1. J lost 2 bases, V lost 7 bases, and 9 bases had no gene match. CDR1 MNHNS and CDR2 SASEGT come from the germline V gene. The CDR3 length is 15 residues.

This clonotype was counted only a few times. J is TRBJ2-7 and V is TRBV5-1; D not resolved. CDR1 is SGHRS, CDR2 YFSETQ, per germline. With 3 bases removed from V and 5 bases from J, the gap between germline ends came to 12 bases. The CDR3 spans 13 residues. The CDR3: CASSSDGYNEQYF. The CDR3 DNA is TGCGCCAGCAGCTCCGACGGGTATAACGAGCAGTACTTC.